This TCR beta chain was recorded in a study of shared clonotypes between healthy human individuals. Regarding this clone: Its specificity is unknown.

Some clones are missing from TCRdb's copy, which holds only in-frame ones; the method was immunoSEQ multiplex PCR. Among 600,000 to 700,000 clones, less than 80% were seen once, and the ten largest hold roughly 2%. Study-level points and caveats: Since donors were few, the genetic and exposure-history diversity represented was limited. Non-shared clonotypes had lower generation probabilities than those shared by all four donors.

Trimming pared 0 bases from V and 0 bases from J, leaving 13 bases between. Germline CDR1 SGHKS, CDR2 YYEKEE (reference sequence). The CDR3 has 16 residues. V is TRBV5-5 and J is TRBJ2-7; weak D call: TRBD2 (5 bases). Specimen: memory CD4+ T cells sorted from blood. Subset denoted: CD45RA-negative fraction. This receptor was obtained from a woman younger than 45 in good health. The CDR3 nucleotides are TGTGCCAGCAGCTTGGGGTCCGGTGGGAGCTCCTACGAGCAGTACTTC. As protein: CASSLGSGGSSYEQYF.